This TCR beta chain was retrieved from a study of T cell repertoires in cytomegalovirus infection. V shed 1 base and J shed 2 bases, with 10 bases lying between them. Germline assignment: CDR1 LGHDT and CDR2 YNNKEL (reference sequence). The CDR3 covers 15 residues. From the reads, TCRdb called clonotypes with MiXCR, one entry per CDR3 protein. The sample contains 500,000 to 600,000 distinct CDR3 sequences, more than 15% of which appear only once. This rearrangement joins TRBV3-1 to TRBJ2-3; no reliable D call. Sequencing was done on a sample of CD8+ T cells from PBMCs. The source of this sequence is a human donor in good health (CMV status not recorded). Some clones in this sample may be carry-over from other donors' samples. The CDR3 spells CASSQGQRHTDTQYF. In nucleotides, the CDR3 is TGTGCCAGCAGCCAAGGTCAAAGACACACAGATACGCAGTATTTT.